This TCR beta chain was observed in a study of identical twins. Study-level findings and limits: The models gave estimates that fell short of the out-of-frame TCR alpha sharing seen in monozygotic twins.

V lost 6 bases and J 2 bases, leaving 16 bases between the germline ends. CDR3 length equals 14 residues. The germline V gene has CDR1 DFQATT and CDR2 SNEGSKA (reference sequence). TCRdb processed the 5' RACE reads anew with MiXCR; each CDR3 protein has one entry. Among some 900,000 distinct CDR3 sequences listed, roughly an eighth were seen once. Points on this clonotype: The antigen remains unidentified.

These same data were also listed under a study on yellow fever vaccine responses in identical twins.

The clonotype originates from a woman under 30 in good health. The specimen sequenced was PBMCs. The rearrangement joins TRBV20-1 to TRBJ1-1, with D perhaps TRBD1 (5 bases). The CDR3 DNA reads as TGCAGTGCCCCCCGGCCAGGGTTAAACACTGAAGCTTTCTTT. It yields the protein CSAPRPGLNTEAFF.